These T cell receptor beta chains were read from a single sample in a study of shared clonotypes between healthy human individuals. Assay used: immunoSEQ multiplex PCR; TCRdb lists only in-frame clones, some missing. The table records about 1.5 million clones, 98% of them present only once. Input material: naive CD4+ T cells sorted from blood. The receptor source for this set is a man younger than 40 in good health. The CDR3 runs from the conserved cysteine through the conserved F or W. A D gene is named only where the DNA matches it firmly. Expanded clones get a size class; other rows say once, few or many, or leave the size out.

clone size: .
D gene: TRBD1
V gene: TRBV18
J gene: TRBJ1-2
CDR3 DNA: TGTGCCAGCTCACCAAAAACAGGGGACGGCAACTATGGCTACACCTTC
CDR3 protein: CASSPKTGDGNYGYTF

clone size: .
D gene: .
V gene: TRBV2
J gene: TRBJ2-7
CDR3 DNA: TGTGCCAGCAGTCCAAGGAGCACCAACTACGAGCAGTACTTC
CDR3 protein: CASSPRSTNYEQYF

clone size: .
D gene: TRBD1
V gene: TRBV2
J gene: TRBJ1-2
CDR3 DNA: TGTGCCAGCCTGGTAGCCAGGGGGAAGATCTATGGCTACACCTTC
CDR3 protein: CASLVARGKIYGYTF

clone size: .
D gene: TRBD1
V gene: TRBV7-8
J gene: TRBJ2-7
CDR3 DNA: TGTGCCAGCAGCTTAGACACCGGGACAGGGGCATACGAGCAGTACTTC
CDR3 protein: CASSLDTGTGAYEQYF

clone size: .
D gene: TRBD2
V gene: TRBV10-2
J gene: TRBJ2-7
CDR3 DNA: TGCGCCAGCAGTGGGCTAGCGGGAGGGGAGCAGTACTTC
CDR3 protein: CASSGLAGGEQYF

clone size: .
D gene: .
V gene: TRBV10-1
J gene: TRBJ2-7
CDR3 DNA: TGCGCCAGCAGCATCGGGGGGCGCCGGAACGAGCAGTACTTC
CDR3 protein: CASSIGGRRNEQYF

clone size: once
D gene: .
V gene: TRBV6-5
J gene: TRBJ1-2
CDR3 DNA: TGTGCCAGCAGGTCGGACCGGTTGCAAGGCTACACCTTC
CDR3 protein: CASRSDRLQGYTF

clone size: .
D gene: .
V gene: TRBV10-1
J gene: TRBJ1-1
CDR3 DNA: TGCGCCAGCAGTCGACAGTCCCGGCGGGAGACTGAAGCTTTCTTT
CDR3 protein: CASSRQSRRETEAFF

clone size: .
D gene: TRBD1
V gene: TRBV7-9
J gene: TRBJ2-7
CDR3 DNA: TGTGCCAGCAGCTCGACAGGGGCGCCCTACGAGCAGTACTTC
CDR3 protein: CASSSTGAPYEQYF

clone size: .
D gene: .
V gene: TRBV28
J gene: TRBJ2-7
CDR3 DNA: TGTGCCAGCAGGACGGGAGCAGCATACGAGCAGTACTTC
CDR3 protein: CASRTGAAYEQYF

clone size: .
D gene: TRBD2
V gene: TRBV9
J gene: TRBJ2-2
CDR3 DNA: TGTGCCAGCAGCGTTAAGTGGCGGGAGTGGAGCACCGGGGAGCTGTTTTTT
CDR3 protein: CASSVKWREWSTGELFF

clone size: .
D gene: .
V gene: TRBV5-1
J gene: TRBJ2-3
CDR3 DNA: TGCGCCAGCAGCTTCGGCCCAGATACGCAGTATTTT
CDR3 protein: CASSFGPDTQYF

clone size: .
D gene: TRBD1
V gene: TRBV19
J gene: TRBJ2-7
CDR3 DNA: TGTGCCAGTAGTACCAGGACAGGTTCTTACGAGCAGTACTTC
CDR3 protein: CASSTRTGSYEQYF

clone size: few
D gene: .
V gene: TRBV5-1
J gene: TRBJ2-3
CDR3 DNA: TGCGCCAGCAGCCTAAGCACAGATACGCAGTATTTT
CDR3 protein: CASSLSTDTQYF

clone size: .
D gene: TRBD1
V gene: TRBV6-1
J gene: TRBJ2-7
CDR3 DNA: TGTGCCAGCAGAAAAACCCGGGACAGGGTACACGAGCAGTACTTC
CDR3 protein: CASRKTRDRVHEQYF

clone size: once
D gene: .
V gene: TRBV20-1
J gene: TRBJ1-1
CDR3 DNA: TGCAGTGCTAGGGGGGGGACTGAAGCTTTCTTT
CDR3 protein: CSARGGTEAFF

clone size: .
D gene: .
V gene: TRBV29-1
J gene: TRBJ2-2
CDR3 DNA: TGCAGCGTTCAACACTTGAGCACCGGGGAGCTGTTTTTT
CDR3 protein: CSVQHLSTGELFF

clone size: .
D gene: .
V gene: TRBV19
J gene: TRBJ2-7
CDR3 DNA: TGTGCCAGTAGCCGCCGCGAGGGAAACTACGAGCAGTACTTC
CDR3 protein: CASSRREGNYEQYF

clone size: .
D gene: .
V gene: TRBV28
J gene: TRBJ1-1
CDR3 DNA: TGTACCAGCAGCCTACAAGCTCGTGGCACTGAAGCTTTCTTT
CDR3 protein: CTSSLQARGTEAFF

clone size: .
D gene: .
V gene: TRBV25-1
J gene: TRBJ1-3
CDR3 DNA: TGTGCCAGCAGTCTATCCGGAGCCGGACTCGAGAACACCATATATTTT
CDR3 protein: CASSLSGAGLENTIYF

clone size: .
D gene: .
V gene: TRBV27
J gene: TRBJ2-1
CDR3 DNA: TGTGCCAGCAGTTTAAGGTCAGGGGGGAGGGCTATCTACAATGAGCAGTTCTTC
CDR3 protein: CASSLRSGGRAIYNEQFF

clone size: .
D gene: TRBD1
V gene: TRBV5-1
J gene: TRBJ2-7
CDR3 DNA: TGCGCCAGCAGCCCGGACAGGGCTCACTACGAGCAGTACTTC
CDR3 protein: CASSPDRAHYEQYF